This T cell receptor (beta chain) was identified in a study of shared clonotypes between healthy human individuals. Notes on the study in general: It was anticipated that sequencing depth would influence how many clonotypes donors shared. Four donors held about 5% of naive CD4 clonotypes in common.

Comments on this clone: Its antigen is still unknown.

Using immunoSEQ multiplex PCR, the repertoire was profiled, and TCRdb retains in-frame clones only, with some absent. The data contain 650,000 to 800,000 clones, about two thirds of them singletons. V was cut by 4 bases and J by 4 bases, with 14 bases left in between. Germline CDR1 SEHNR, CDR2 FQNEAQ (reference sequence). The CDR3 spans 14 residues. The clonotype originates from a woman aged 25 to 39 in good health. The gene calls are TRBV7-9 and TRBJ2-7; D is possibly TRBD1 (7 bases). Input material: memory CD4+ T cells sorted from blood. Subset meaning: CD45RA-negative fraction. This CDR3 reads CASSSGGLLYEQYF. Written as DNA, the CDR3 is TGTGCCAGCAGCTCAGGGGGGCTCCTATACGAGCAGTACTTC.